This is a list of T cell receptor beta chains from one sample in a study of human T cells and chemical hapten exposure. TCRdb reprocessed the RACE reads via MiXCR and lists one record per CDR3 protein. The top ten clones hold about 2.8% of a sample with some 200,000 distinct CDR3 sequences, nearly 30% of them seen once. This specimen was whole blood, taken in connection with sensitization to the hapten diphenylcyclopropenone (DPC). The source is a woman between 25 and 40 years old with alopecia areata. Some clones in this sample may be carry-over from other donors' samples. CDR3s include the opening cysteine and the closing phenylalanine or tryptophan. Each record gives: clone size, J gene, D gene, V gene, CDR3 protein, CDR3 DNA. A D gene is named only where the DNA matches it firmly. The size field is filled for only some rows; it gives once, few, many or a size class.

>NA|TRBJ1-1|NA|TRBV27
CATGRTAGRGPEAFF
TGTGCCACCGGGCGGACAGCCGGCAGAGGCCCTGAAGCTTTCTTT
>few|TRBJ1-6|NA|TRBV2
CASRRTAGNAGNPPLHF
TGTGCCAGCAGGCGGACTGCCGGGAATGCGGGGAATCCACCCCTCCACTTT
>NA|TRBJ2-3|TRBD1|TRBV28
CASSAQGASGDTQYF
TGTGCCAGCAGTGCACAGGGGGCTTCGGGAGATACGCAGTATTTT
>NA|TRBJ2-2|TRBD2|TRBV6-4
CANSGLEGGELFF
TGTGCCAACAGTGGACTAGAAGGCGGGGAGCTGTTTTTT
>few|TRBJ1-1|TRBD1|TRBV5-1
CASSRNGDRSNTEAFF
TGCGCCAGCAGCCGAAACGGGGACAGGTCTAACACTGAAGCTTTCTTT
>NA|TRBJ1-2|TRBD1|TRBV28
CASSSGTGSYGYTF
TGTGCCAGCAGTTCCGGGACAGGCTCATATGGCTACACCTTC
>NA|TRBJ1-2|NA|TRBV5-1
CASSSEGRIYGYTF
TGCGCCAGCAGCTCCGAGGGCAGAATCTATGGCTACACCTTC
>NA|TRBJ1-2|NA|TRBV20-1
CSARAGGFHNYGYTF
TGCAGTGCTAGGGCTGGGGGGTTTCACAACTATGGCTACACCTTC
>NA|TRBJ1-1|NA|TRBV10-3
CAISPRDKNTEAFF
TGTGCCATCAGTCCTAGGGACAAGAACACTGAAGCTTTCTTT
>few|TRBJ2-7|NA|TRBV25-1
CASRGVYEQYF
TGTGCCAGCAGAGGGGTCTACGAGCAGTACTTC
>many|TRBJ1-5|NA|TRBV29-1
CSVEAGVGQPQHF
TGCAGCGTTGAGGCAGGGGTCGGTCAGCCCCAGCATTTT
>NA|TRBJ2-1|TRBD1|TRBV10-3
CAISDQRAGTGGDEQFF
TGTGCCATCAGTGATCAAAGAGCCGGGACAGGGGGGGATGAGCAGTTCTTC
>NA|TRBJ1-6|NA|TRBV20-1
CSAQAPGGNSPLHF
TGCAGTGCCCAGGCCCCCGGAGGGAATTCACCCCTCCACTTT
>NA|TRBJ1-1|NA|TRBV5-1
CASSFRHQGFGSSAFF
TGCGCCAGCAGTTTCAGACATCAGGGCTTTGGGTCGTCGGCTTTCTTT
>NA|TRBJ1-1|NA|TRBV10-2
CASARTEGTEAFF
TGCGCCAGCGCAAGGACGGAGGGCACTGAAGCTTTCTTT
>once|TRBJ2-7|TRBD1|TRBV6-5
CASSYLPGQGKNEQYF
TGTGCCAGCAGTTACCTTCCGGGACAGGGTAAGAACGAGCAGTACTTC
>NA|TRBJ2-7|NA|TRBV11-1
CASSSRTGEQYF
TGTGCCAGCAGCTCCCGTACCGGCGAGCAGTACTTC
>few|TRBJ1-4|TRBD1|TRBV18
CASSRGQDEKLFF
TGTGCCAGCTCCCGAGGACAGGATGAAAAACTGTTTTTT
>NA|TRBJ1-2|TRBD1|TRBV28
CASRLTGGGYGYTF
TGTGCCAGCAGGCTGACAGGGGGCGGGTATGGCTACACCTTC
>NA|TRBJ1-4|TRBD1|TRBV7-9
CASSLVDGPGGEKLFF
TGTGCCAGCAGCTTAGTTGACGGCCCAGGGGGTGAAAAACTGTTTTTT
>NA|TRBJ2-2|NA|TRBV5-1
CASSLKGGSGELFF
TGCGCCAGCAGCTTGAAGGGCGGTAGCGGGGAGCTGTTTTTT
>few|TRBJ2-3|NA|TRBV29-1
CSVGAEIGPDTQYF
TGCAGCGTTGGTGCCGAAATTGGGCCAGATACGCAGTATTTT
>NA|TRBJ2-6|TRBD1|TRBV7-2
CASSKDRGRSGANVLTF
TGTGCCAGCAGCAAAGACAGGGGAAGATCTGGGGCCAACGTCCTGACTTTC
>NA|TRBJ1-1|NA|TRBV5-6
CASSLRPNTEAFF
TGTGCCAGCAGCTTGCGACCAAACACTGAAGCTTTCTTT
>NA|TRBJ1-1|NA|TRBV28
CASSLQGRAEAFF
TGTGCCAGCAGTCTCCAGGGGCGGGCTGAAGCTTTCTTT
>few|TRBJ1-4|NA|TRBV4-3
CASSQGGRNEKLFF
TGCGCCAGCAGCCAGGGGGGGCGTAATGAAAAACTGTTTTTT
>NA|TRBJ2-3|NA|TRBV20-1
CSARRGATDTQYF
TGCAGTGCTAGGAGGGGGGCCACAGATACGCAGTATTTT
>NA|TRBJ1-5|NA|TRBV7-2
CASSLFGTDQPQHF
TGTGCCAGCAGCTTATTCGGGACTGATCAGCCCCAGCATTTT
>NA|TRBJ1-2|NA|TRBV29-1
CSVELRQDYGYTF
TGCAGCGTTGAATTGAGACAGGACTATGGCTACACCTTC
>few|TRBJ1-1|TRBD1|TRBV7-9
CASSLQGQGASMDTEAFF
TGTGCCAGCAGCTTACAGGGGCAGGGGGCGTCTATGGACACTGAAGCTTTCTTT
>NA|TRBJ2-1|TRBD2|TRBV5-5
CASSPPGLVYNEQFF
TGTGCCAGCAGCCCACCGGGACTAGTGTACAATGAGCAGTTCTTC
>NA|TRBJ2-1|NA|TRBV10-3
CAISDWDNEQFF
TGTGCCATCAGTGATTGGGACAATGAGCAGTTCTTC
>NA|TRBJ1-5|NA|TRBV29-1
CSAAGGLNQPQHF
TGCAGCGCTGCCGGGGGCCTCAATCAGCCCCAGCATTTT
>many|TRBJ2-3|NA|TRBV20-1
CSARGGSRTDTQYF
TGCAGTGCTAGAGGTGGCAGCCGCACAGATACGCAGTATTTT
>NA|TRBJ2-1|NA|TRBV20-1
CSARDGGRINNEQFF
TGCAGTGCTAGAGACGGTGGGAGGATAAACAATGAGCAGTTCTTC
>few|TRBJ2-1|TRBD1|TRBV29-1
CSVLGQGGREQFF
TGCAGCGTTCTTGGACAGGGGGGCCGGGAGCAGTTCTTC
>NA|TRBJ1-1|TRBD1|TRBV5-1
CASSTTGVTEAFF
TGCGCCAGCAGCACTACAGGGGTCACTGAAGCTTTCTTT
>NA|TRBJ2-1|NA|TRBV6-5
CASSRGWGQGEQFF
TGTGCCAGCAGTCGCGGTTGGGGGCAGGGTGAGCAGTTCTTC
>few|TRBJ2-7|TRBD1|TRBV29-1
CSVVTGVDEQYF
TGCAGCGTTGTGACAGGGGTGGACGAGCAGTACTTC
>many|TRBJ2-2|NA|TRBV7-6
CASSLDWGRTGELFF
TGTGCCAGCAGCTTAGATTGGGGCCGGACCGGGGAGCTGTTTTTT
>NA|TRBJ2-7|NA|TRBV20-1
CSARDLHYEQYF
TGCAGTGCTAGAGATCTCCACTACGAGCAGTACTTC
>NA|TRBJ1-1|NA|TRBV28
CASSLAGARNTEAFF
TGTGCCAGCAGTTTAGCTGGGGCGCGAAACACTGAAGCTTTCTTT
>many|TRBJ1-1|NA|TRBV29-1
CSVEDLGLNTEAFF
TGCAGCGTTGAAGATCTTGGTCTGAACACTGAAGCTTTCTTT
>NA|TRBJ2-7|TRBD1|TRBV11-2
CASSFRGQGGQYF
TGTGCCAGCAGCTTCCGGGGACAGGGAGGGCAGTACTTC
>few|TRBJ2-7|NA|TRBV4-2
CASSQTTGYYEQYF
TGTGCCAGCAGCCAGACGACAGGCTACTACGAGCAGTACTTC